These 25 T cell receptor beta chains share one sample of origin, sequenced in a study of blood T cell repertoires in COVID-19. Clones were sequenced by immunoSEQ multiplex PCR, and TCRdb holds only the in-frame ones, with some missing. The sample contains a few hundred thousand clones, more than 75% of which appear only once. The sample was PBMCs or T cells enriched from blood (not recorded which). These receptor sequences come from a woman under 30 who had recovered from COVID-19.

This chain connects TRBV6-5 to TRBJ2-5; no clear D gene. The V gene's germline CDR1 is MNHEY and CDR2 SVGAGI. CDR3 length: 11 residues. Trimming left V 8 bases short and J 4 bases short, with 8 bases between. This chain's CDR3 is CASLSGETQYF. CDR3 nucleotide sequence: TGTGCCAGCCTCTCAGGAGAGACCCAGTACTTC.

Only one count was recorded for this clone. The chain combines TRBV19 with TRBJ2-1, with 10 bases lining up with TRBD1. The V gene end was trimmed by 3 bases and the J gene end by 7 bases; junction bases not matched to a gene: 3. Germline assignment: CDR1 LNHDA and CDR2 SQIVND (reference sequence). This CDR3 region has 14 residues. The CDR3 DNA sequence: TGTGCCAGTAGTATCTGGACAGGGGGGAATGAGCAGTTCTTC. Its protein product is CASSIWTGGNEQFF.

V is TRBV20-1 and J is TRBJ2-3; D remains ambiguous. In germline, CDR1 is DFQATT, CDR2 SNEGSKA (reference sequence). CDR3 length equals 11 residues. CDR3 DNA: TGCAGCGCTGCCGCTAAAGATACGCAGTATTTT. Translating gives CSAAAKDTQYF.

The chain joins TRBV5-4 to TRBJ2-2, with D possibly being TRBD2 (5 bases). Germline CDR1 SGHNT, CDR2 YYREEE (reference sequence). The CDR3 runs 14 residues. Trimming took off 5 bases at V and 3 bases at J, with 11 bases between the two ends. DNA for the CDR3: TGTGCCAGCAGGAGGCCCGGGGACACCGGGGAGCTGTTTTTT. Protein sequence: CASRRPGDTGELFF.

In DNA form, the CDR3 reads TGTGCCAGCAGCCTATACAGGGCGGGCACTGAAGCTTTCTTT. Translating gives CASSLYRAGTEAFF. The chain carries TRBV7-2 and TRBJ1-1; possibly TRBD1 for D (6 bases). Germline CDR1 SGHTA, CDR2 FQGNSA. The CDR3 has 14 amino acids. V lost 5 bases to trimming and J lost 4 bases, with 14 bases between them.

V usage is TRBV2 and J usage is TRBJ1-2; TRBD1 is a possible D gene (6 bases). The germline V gene encodes CDR1 SNHLY and CDR2 FYNNEI. The CDR3 has 16 residues. Trimming shortened V by 3 bases and J by 2 bases, and 16 bases separated the two germline ends. In DNA, the CDR3 is TGTGCCAGCAGTGAGTCGGGACAACCGCGAAACTATGGCTACACCTTC. It translates to CASSESGQPRNYGYTF.

V usage is TRBV7-3 and J usage is TRBJ1-6; 7 bases fit TRBD1. J was trimmed by 9 bases and V by 5 bases; bases with no gene match: 7. Germline lookup yields CDR1 SGHTA and CDR2 FQGTGA. CDR3 size: 14 residues. The CDR3 nucleotides read TGTGCCAGCAGCGCGACAGGGTATGGTTCACCCCTCCACTTT. Encoded protein: CASSATGYGSPLHF. The variable domain in full, completed from reference TRBV7-3 and TRBJ1-6, reads GAGVSQTPSNKVTEKGKYVELRCDPISGHTALYWYRQSLGQGPEFLIYFQGTGAADDSGLPNDRFFAVRPEGSVSTLKIQRTERGDSAVYLCASSATGYGSPLHFGNGTRLTVT.

Points on this clone: Additional DNA sequences in this sample encode the identical CDR3. The genes are TRBV6-5 and TRBJ1-1; 8 nucleotides line up with TRBD1. Unmatched junction bases numbered 4, after V lost 6 bases and J lost 1 base. Germline values: CDR1 MNHEY, CDR2 SVGAGI. The CDR3 spans 14 residues. The CDR3 DNA follows: TGTGCCAGCAGGCCCGGACAGGGGAACACTGAAGCTTTCTTT. This translates into CASRPGQGNTEAFF.

The rearrangement links TRBV6-5 to TRBJ1-5, with a weak D call TRBD1 (5 bases). The V and J ends lost 6 bases and 0 bases respectively, with 12 bases between them. Germline CDR1 reads MNHEY; CDR2 reads SVGAGI. The CDR3 is 15 residues long. The CDR3: CASRQTDYSNQPQHF. The CDR3 coding sequence is TGTGCCAGCAGACAGACAGATTATAGCAATCAGCCCCAGCATTTT.

The chain carries TRBV5-4 and TRBJ2-7; D not certain. With 0 bases removed from V and 3 bases from J, the gap between germline ends came to 4 bases. Germline CDR1 reads SGHNT; CDR2 reads YYREEE (reference sequence). The CDR3 is 12 residues long. The CDR3 loop is CASSLDHYEQYF. For the CDR3, the DNA is TGTGCCAGCAGCTTGGATCACTACGAGCAGTACTTC.

The chain links TRBV3-1 (or the pseudogene TRBV3-2) to TRBJ1-6; 7 nucleotides agree with TRBD1. The CDR3 extends over 15 amino acids. The V gene end was trimmed by 5 bases and the J gene end by 5 bases; junction bases not matched to a gene: 6. CDR1 and CDR2 from the germline V gene are LGHDT and YNNKEL (reference sequence). The CDR3 here is CASSIQGLDNSPLHF. The CDR3 DNA follows: TGTGCCAGCAGCATACAGGGGTTAGATAATTCACCCCTCCACTTT.

V usage is TRBV6-5 and J usage is TRBJ2-1; D perhaps matches TRBD1 (6 bases). Germline V gene data show CDR1 as MNHEY and CDR2 as SVGAGI. Trimming cost V 8 bases and J 4 bases, with 12 bases left between them. CDR3 length: 13 amino acids. CDR3 residues: CASLRTDYNEQFF. CDR3 DNA: TGTGCCAGCCTGAGGACAGATTACAATGAGCAGTTCTTC.

The rearrangement joins TRBV5-4 to TRBJ2-7; TRBD2 matches 12 bases. CDR1 and CDR2 (germline): SGHNT, YYREEE (reference sequence). The CDR3 has 17 residues. V lost 4 bases and J lost 6; bases outside the gene matches: 14. Here the CDR3 reads CASSPGTSGRARVEQYF. In nucleotides, the CDR3 is TGTGCCAGCAGCCCTGGGACTAGCGGGCGGGCGCGGGTCGAGCAGTACTTC.

About this clone: This CDR3 is also generated by other DNA sequences in the sample. V gene TRBV3-1 (or the pseudogene TRBV3-2) combines with J gene TRBJ2-1; 11 nucleotides align to TRBD2. Germline values: CDR1 LGHDT, CDR2 YNNKEL (reference sequence). V was clipped by 4 bases and J by 2 bases; unmatched bases: 7. The length of the CDR3 is 17 residues. The CDR3 is CASSPRLAGGPYNEQFF. For the CDR3, the DNA is TGTGCCAGCAGCCCGCGGCTAGCGGGGGGACCCTACAATGAGCAGTTCTTC.

The CDR3 region is CASSERDRDQETQYF. In nucleotides, the CDR3 is TGTGCCAGCAGCGAGCGAGACAGGGATCAAGAGACCCAGTACTTC. The chain uses TRBV7-9 and TRBJ2-5, with 7 positions matching TRBD1. Germline assignment: CDR1 SEHNR and CDR2 FQNEAQ (reference sequence). CDR3 length equals 15 residues. Losses at the gene ends were 5 bases for V and 2 bases for J; bases not matched to a gene: 8.

This sequence joins TRBV12-3 or TRBV12-4 and TRBJ2-3; maybe TRBD1 (6 bases). The V and J ends lost 3 bases and 7 bases respectively, with 11 bases between them. The CDR3 contains 13 residues. The CDR3 reads CASSLAGEHTQYF. The CDR3 nucleotides are TGTGCCAGCAGTTTGGCAGGGGAGCATACGCAGTATTTT.

This rearrangement joins TRBV30 to TRBJ2-3; D perhaps matches TRBD1 (7 bases). The germline CDR1 and CDR2 sequences are GTSNPN and SVGIG (reference sequence). The V and J ends lost 6 bases and 0 bases respectively, with 13 bases between them. The CDR3 runs to 14 residues. For the CDR3, the DNA is TGTGCCTGTCGACAGGGAGGAAGCACAGATACGCAGTATTTT. Its translation: CACRQGGSTDTQYF.

The rearrangement joins TRBV5-1 to TRBJ1-6; D is possibly TRBD1 (5 bases). Trimming shortened V by 5 bases and J by 7 bases, and 13 bases separated the two germline ends. The CDR3 extends over 14 amino acids. Germline assignment: CDR1 SGHRS and CDR2 YFSETQ. The CDR3 sequence is CASRGGSGNSPLHF. The CDR3 region has the DNA TGCGCCAGCAGGGGGGGGAGCGGCAATTCACCCCTCCACTTT.

The chain recombines TRBV2 with TRBJ2-3; 8 bases align to TRBD1. Germline loops: CDR1 SNHLY, CDR2 FYNNEI. V dropped 7 bases and J dropped 3; count of bases not matched to a gene: 6. This CDR3 contains 14 residues. The CDR3: CASTNRGWTDTQYF. In DNA, the CDR3 is TGTGCCAGCACTAACAGGGGGTGGACAGATACGCAGTATTTT.

This chain uses TRBV15 with TRBJ2-7; 7 positions match TRBD2. Trimming cost V 5 bases and J 2 bases; bases outside gene matches: 0. This CDR3 is built from 12 residues. Per germline, CDR1 LNHNV and CDR2 YYDKDF (reference sequence). CDR3 nucleotides: TGTGCCACCAGCGCGGGGGCCTACGAGCAGTACTTC. Protein product: CATSAGAYEQYF.

The chain links TRBV29-1 to TRBJ1-2, with a possible D match to TRBD1 (5 bases). Deletions cut 0 bases from V and 3 bases from J, with 11 bases between. The CDR3 spans 14 residues. Per germline, CDR1 SQVTM and CDR2 ANQGSEA. The CDR3 nucleotides are TGCAGCGTTGAAGATGAAGGGGCCCACTATGGCTACACCTTC. Translating it yields CSVEDEGAHYGYTF.

A remark on this clone: Other DNA variants within this sample encode the same CDR3. The CDR3 nucleotides are TGCGCCAGCAGCTTGGGGCAGGATAATTCACCCCTCCACTTT. Translated: CASSLGQDNSPLHF. V gene TRBV5-1 combines with J gene TRBJ1-6, with D unresolved. Germline lookup yields CDR1 SGHRS and CDR2 YFSETQ. The V gene lost 0 bases and the J gene lost 5 bases, with 6 bases spanning the gap. The CDR3 runs 14 residues.

Written as DNA, the CDR3 is TGTGCCAGCAGCCAAGATGTGGGGGCGACCTCACCCCTCCACTTT. Amino acid sequence: CASSQDVGATSPLHF. The chain links TRBV4-2 to TRBJ1-6; possible D gene TRBD1, 6 bases. Trimming pared 0 bases from V and 10 bases from J, leaving 13 bases between. The CDR3 sequence is 15 residues long. The germline V gene encodes CDR1 LGHNA and CDR2 YNFKEQ.

V and J are TRBV19 and TRBJ1-6, with 8 positions matching TRBD1. Per the germline V gene, CDR1 is LNHDA and CDR2 is SQIVND (reference sequence). V shed 4 bases and J 7 bases; nucleotides not matched to a gene: 3. CDR3 length: 14 amino acids. CDR3 amino acids: CASSTPGGNSPLHF. The CDR3 nucleotides read TGTGCCAGTAGTACCCCAGGGGGCAATTCACCCCTCCACTTT.

This clone was seen only once. V usage is TRBV5-1 and J usage is TRBJ2-7; D not resolved. CDR1 and CDR2 (germline): SGHRS, YFSETQ. Trimming shortened V by 2 bases and J by 7 bases, and 16 bases separated the two germline ends. This CDR3 spans 14 amino acids. The CDR3 DNA is TGCGCCAGCAGCTTATCAGGAACCCCCTCGGAGCAGTACTTC. It specifies CASSLSGTPSEQYF. Supplemented by reference TRBV5-1 and TRBJ2-7, the full variable domain reads KAGVTQTPRYLIKTRGQQVTLSCSPISGHRSVSWYQQTPGQGLQFLFEYFSETQRNKGNFPGRFSGRQFSNSRSEMNVSTLELGDSALYLCASSLSGTPSEQYFGPGTRLTVT.